The T cell receptor (beta chain) described here comes from a study of CD8+CD57+ T cells in acquired aplastic anemia. Study in general: Sequencing produced an average of around 10 million reads per healthy donor for CD4+ cells.

Trimming removed 1 base at V and 1 base at J, with 10 bases between. CDR1 and CDR2 (germline): SGHTA, FQGNSA. This CDR3 has 15 amino acids. Genomic DNA, the template, was used for profiling of the TCR beta VDJ and CDR3. One entry per CDR3 protein results from TCRdb running MiXCR on the reads. This table holds 400,000 to 450,000 distinct CDR3 sequences, roughly 68% found once. This clonotype was observed a few times. This chain uses TRBV7-2 with TRBJ1-1; the D gene is possibly TRBD1 (5 bases). The TCR sequence derives from a human donor in good health, serving as a control. The sample consisted of sorted CD4+, CD8+, or CD8+CD57+ T cells (not recorded which) from PBMCs. The CDR3 region has the DNA TGTGCCAGCAGCTTAGTCGGCGGGACGAACACTGAAGCTTTCTTT. Translated: CASSLVGGTNTEAFF.